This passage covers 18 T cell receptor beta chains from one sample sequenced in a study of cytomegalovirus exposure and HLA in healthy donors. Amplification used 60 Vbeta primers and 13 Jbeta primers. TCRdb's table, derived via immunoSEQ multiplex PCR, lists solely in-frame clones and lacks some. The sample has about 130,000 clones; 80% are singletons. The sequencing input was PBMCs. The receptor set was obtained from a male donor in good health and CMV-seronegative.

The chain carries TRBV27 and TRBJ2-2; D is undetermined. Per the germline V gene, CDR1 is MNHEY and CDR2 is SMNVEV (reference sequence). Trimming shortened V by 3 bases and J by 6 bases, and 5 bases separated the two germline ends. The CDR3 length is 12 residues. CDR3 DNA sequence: TGTGCCAGCAGTTTCCGCGCCGGGGAGCTGTTTTTT. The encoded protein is CASSFRAGELFF.

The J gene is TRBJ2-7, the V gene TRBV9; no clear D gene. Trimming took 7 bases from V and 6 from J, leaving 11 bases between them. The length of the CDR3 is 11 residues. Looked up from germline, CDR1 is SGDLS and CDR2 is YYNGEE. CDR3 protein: CASGSPTEQYF. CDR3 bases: TGTGCCAGCGGCTCCCCAACCGAGCAGTACTTC.

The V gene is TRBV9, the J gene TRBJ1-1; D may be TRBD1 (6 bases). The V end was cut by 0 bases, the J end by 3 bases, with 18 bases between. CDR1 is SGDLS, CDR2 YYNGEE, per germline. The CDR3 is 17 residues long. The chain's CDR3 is CASSVATGAGGDTEAFF. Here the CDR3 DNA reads TGTGCCAGCAGCGTAGCTACGGGGGCGGGAGGCGACACTGAAGCTTTCTTT.

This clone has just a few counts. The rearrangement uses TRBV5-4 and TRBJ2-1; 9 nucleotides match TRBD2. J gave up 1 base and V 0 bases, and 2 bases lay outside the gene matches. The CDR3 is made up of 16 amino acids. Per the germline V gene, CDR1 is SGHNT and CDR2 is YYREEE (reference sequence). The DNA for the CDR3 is TGTGCCAGCAGCTTGGGTGCGGGAGGGTCCTACAATGAGCAGTTCTTC. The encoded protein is CASSLGAGGSYNEQFF.

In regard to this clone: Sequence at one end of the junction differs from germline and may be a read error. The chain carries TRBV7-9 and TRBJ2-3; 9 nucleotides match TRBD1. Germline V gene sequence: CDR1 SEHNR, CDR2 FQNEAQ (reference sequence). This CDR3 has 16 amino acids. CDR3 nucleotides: TGTTCCAGCAGCCCTCGGACAGGGGAACGCACAGATACGCAGTATTTT. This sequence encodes CSSSPRTGERTDTQYF.

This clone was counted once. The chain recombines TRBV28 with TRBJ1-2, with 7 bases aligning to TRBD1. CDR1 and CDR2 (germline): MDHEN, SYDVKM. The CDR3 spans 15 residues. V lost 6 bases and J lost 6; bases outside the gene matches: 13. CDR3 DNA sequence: TGTGCCAGCAGCGTAGCCGGACAGGCTTTGGATGGCTACACCTTC. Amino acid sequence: CASSVAGQALDGYTF.

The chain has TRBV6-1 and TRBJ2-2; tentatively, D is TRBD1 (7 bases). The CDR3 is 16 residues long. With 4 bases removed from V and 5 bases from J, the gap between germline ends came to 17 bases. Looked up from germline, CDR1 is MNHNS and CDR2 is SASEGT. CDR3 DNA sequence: TGTGCCAGCAGTGGTAGACAGGGTGGAGGGACCGGGGAGCTGTTTTTT. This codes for CASSGRQGGGTGELFF.

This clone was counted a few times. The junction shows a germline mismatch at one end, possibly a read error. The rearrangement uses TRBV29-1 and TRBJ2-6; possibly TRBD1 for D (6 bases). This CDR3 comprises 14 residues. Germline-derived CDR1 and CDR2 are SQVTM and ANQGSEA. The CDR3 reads CSVKDRSGANGLTF. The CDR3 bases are TGCAGCGTCAAAGACAGGTCTGGGGCCAACGGCCTGACTTTC.

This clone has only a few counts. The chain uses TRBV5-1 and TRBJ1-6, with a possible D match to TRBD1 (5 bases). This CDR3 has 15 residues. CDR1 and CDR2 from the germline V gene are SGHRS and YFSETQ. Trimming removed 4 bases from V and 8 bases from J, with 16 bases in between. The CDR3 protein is CASSVRQGVDSPLHF. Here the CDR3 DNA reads TGCGCCAGCAGCGTACGACAAGGGGTAGATTCACCCCTCCACTTT. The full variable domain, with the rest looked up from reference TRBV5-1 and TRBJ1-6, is KAGVTQTPRYLIKTRGQQVTLSCSPISGHRSVSWYQQTPGQGLQFLFEYFSETQRNKGNFPGRFSGRQFSNSRSEMNVSTLELGDSALYLCASSVRQGVDSPLHFGNGTRLTVT.

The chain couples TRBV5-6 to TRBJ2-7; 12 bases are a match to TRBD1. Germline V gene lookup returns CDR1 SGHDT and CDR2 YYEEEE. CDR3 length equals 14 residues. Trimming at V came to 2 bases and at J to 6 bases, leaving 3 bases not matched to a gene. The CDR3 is CASSFGTGGLEQYF. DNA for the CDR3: TGTGCCAGCAGCTTTGGGACAGGGGGCCTCGAGCAGTACTTC.

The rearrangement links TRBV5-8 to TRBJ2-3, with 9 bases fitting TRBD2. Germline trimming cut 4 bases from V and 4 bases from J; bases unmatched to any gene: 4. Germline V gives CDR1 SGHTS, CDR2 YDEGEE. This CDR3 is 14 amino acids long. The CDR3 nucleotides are TGTGCCAGCAGCAAGACTAGCGGAGCAGATACGCAGTATTTT. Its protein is CASSKTSGADTQYF.

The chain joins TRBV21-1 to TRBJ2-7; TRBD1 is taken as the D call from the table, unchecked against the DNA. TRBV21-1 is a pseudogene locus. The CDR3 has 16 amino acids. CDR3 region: CASSKEGGVGQGGWDF. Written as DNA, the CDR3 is TGTGCCAGCAGCAAAGAAGGTGGGGTCGGACAGGGGGGTTGGGACTTC.

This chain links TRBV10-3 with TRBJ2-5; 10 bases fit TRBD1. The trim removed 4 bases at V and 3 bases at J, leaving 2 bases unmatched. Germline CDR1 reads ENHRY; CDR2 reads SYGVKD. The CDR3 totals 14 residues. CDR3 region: CAISVTGGEETQYF. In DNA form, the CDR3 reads TGTGCCATCAGTGTGACAGGGGGCGAAGAGACCCAGTACTTC.

This chain's CDR3 is CASSLEVLLAGEETQYF. The CDR3 bases are TGTGCCAGCAGCTTGGAGGTATTGCTAGCGGGGGAGGAGACCCAGTACTTC. The V call is TRBV5-6, the J call TRBJ2-5; 10 bases agree with TRBD2. In germline, CDR1 is SGHDT, CDR2 YYEEEE. The CDR3 is 17 amino acids. Trimming at V came to 0 bases and at J to 5 bases, leaving 10 bases not matched to a gene.

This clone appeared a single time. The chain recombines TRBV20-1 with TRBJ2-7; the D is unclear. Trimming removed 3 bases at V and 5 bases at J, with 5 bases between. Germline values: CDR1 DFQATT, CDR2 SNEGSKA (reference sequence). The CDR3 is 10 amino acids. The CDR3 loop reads CSASFDEQYF. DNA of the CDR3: TGCAGTGCTAGTTTCGACGAGCAGTACTTC.

The CDR3 is CASSLGTGRAQPQHF. The CDR3, as DNA: TGTGCCAGCAGCTTAGGGACAGGGCGGGCTCAGCCCCAGCATTTT. This chain joins TRBV5-6 and TRBJ1-5; 9 bases line up with TRBD1. This CDR3 has 15 residues. Germline V gene data show CDR1 as SGHDT and CDR2 as YYEEEE. V was clipped by 2 bases and J by 6 bases; unmatched bases: 6.

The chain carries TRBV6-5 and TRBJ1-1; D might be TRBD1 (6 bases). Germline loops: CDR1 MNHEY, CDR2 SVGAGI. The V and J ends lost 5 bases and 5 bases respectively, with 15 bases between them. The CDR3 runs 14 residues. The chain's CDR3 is CASSALPGDTEAFF. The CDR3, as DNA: TGTGCCAGCAGTGCCCTGCCAGGGGATACTGAAGCTTTCTTT.

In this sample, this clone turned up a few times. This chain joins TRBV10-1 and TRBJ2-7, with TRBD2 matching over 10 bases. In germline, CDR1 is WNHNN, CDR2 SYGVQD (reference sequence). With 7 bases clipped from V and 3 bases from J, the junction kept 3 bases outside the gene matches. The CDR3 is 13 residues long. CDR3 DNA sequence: TGCGCCAGCAAGCCTAGCGGGAGCTACGAGCAGTACTTC. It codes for CASKPSGSYEQYF.